This T cell receptor (beta chain) was observed in a study of OX40 agonist ivuxolimab in advanced cancers. Regarding the research as a whole: Ivuxolimab was an agonistic, fully human IgG2 monoclonal antibody directed against OX40 (CD134), a costimulatory receptor. Of the 50 or so patients in dose escalation, about 20 had hepatocellular carcinoma, some 15 had melanoma, 9 had renal cell carcinoma and 9 had head and neck cancer. Partial responses occurred in three dose-escalation patients: two with cutaneous melanoma and one with hepatocellular carcinoma. Intravenous ivuxolimab was administered to patients every 2 weeks at six dose levels: 0.01, 0.1, 0.3, 1.5, 3 and 10 mg/kg. Peripheral TCRbeta sequencing aimed to test whether ivuxolimab altered TCR sequence diversity and caused clonal T-cell expansion. The paper reports the monotherapy dose-escalation portion (N of about 54 patients) of the phase I ivuxolimab trial. The dose-escalation cohort was 80% to 90% male with a mean age of approximately 59 years, ranging from roughly 20 to 80. Patients were allowed to have had prior anti-PD-1, anti-PD-L1 or anti-CTLA-4 therapy, and approximately 43% of the dose-escalation patients had previously received checkpoint inhibitors. The investigation overall reported the following: In the 0.1-3.0 mg/kg groups, partial responders were among the patients with the lowest normalized peripheral clonal expansion, particularly in CD8+ T cells. After ivuxolimab, CD8+ T cells had more expanded clones than CD4+ T cells on average. Low levels of normalized T-cell clonal expansion were also seen in some patients who did not respond. Antigen specificity was not determined for the clonally expanded peripheral T cells. At doses from 0.1 to 3.0 mg/kg, clonal expansion was seen in both CD4+ and CD8+ blood T cells between baseline and week 6.

As regards this clone: Its antigen remains unidentified. The sample holds no much larger clone one base away, and base qualities are not on file.

Germline trimming: 4 bases from V, 5 bases from J; junction bases outside gene matches: 11. The CDR3, cysteine through phenylalanine, is 15 amino acids long. Only CDR3 DNA remains: 45 bases, in frame from the first base. Via the germline V gene, CDR1 is SQVTM and CDR2 ANQGSEA. To sequence the TCRbeta CDR3 region, genomic DNA was isolated from the sorted cells. The immunoSEQ Assay was used to sequence the TCRbeta CDR3 regions. The immuneACCESS repertoire file appears here via TCRdb, limited to in-frame rearrangements. These files lack a portion of the clones; in checked studies, under half of the deficit traces to unresolved V genes, and the cause of the others is not known. The sample includes tens of thousands of clones, with more than 70% observed a single time. The ten largest clones capture approximately 0.22% of the sample. Patients with a history of autoimmune disease or receiving systemic immunosuppression were excluded from the trial. Peripheral blood for TCR sequencing was collected from all dose cohorts at baseline, on cycle 4 day 1, and on cycle 7 day 1. The samples were taken from a phase I, first-in-human, multicenter, open-label dose-escalation trial of ivuxolimab. Adults with locally advanced or metastatic melanoma, renal cell, hepatocellular, or head and neck squamous cell carcinoma were enrolled in the trial. CD4+ and CD8+ T cells were sorted separately from peripheral blood before TCR sequencing.

Sequenced material: CD4+ or CD8+ T cells sorted from blood, taken in a trial of the OX40 agonist ivuxolimab. Recombination linked TRBV29-1 to TRBJ2-5, and 9 junction bases match TRBD1. The receptor was derived from an adult with an advanced solid tumor such as melanoma, head and neck, liver or kidney cancer. The CDR3 loop reads CSVAPLQGAGETQYF. The sequence in DNA is TGCAGCGTTGCCCCATTACAGGGGGCTGGCGAGACCCAGTACTTC.